Presented here are 30 T cell receptor beta chains from one specimen sequenced in a study of Ad26.COV2.S vaccination and SARS-CoV-2 variants. The table came from immunoSEQ multiplex PCR; TCRdb's copy has only in-frame clones and leaves some out. The sample holds 400,000 or so clones; 75% to 90% are singletons and the top ten take 3% to 3.5%. Treatment described: around 19 received Ad26.COV2.S at low or high dose, single or two shots; 5 received placebo; per-sample allocation not given. Day 63 after the first injection of vaccine or placebo was the sampling time. Specimen: peripheral blood, collected in a trial of Ad26.COV2.S vaccine versus placebo. These receptors were taken from a person aged 18-60 years who received the Ad26.COV2.S COVID-19 vaccine or a placebo.

The gene calls are TRBV10-2 and TRBJ1-6, with TRBD1 as a possible D gene (6 bases). Trimming shortened V by 6 bases and J by 13 bases, and 13 bases separated the two germline ends. The CDR3 sequence is 12 residues long. The germline gives CDR1 WSHSY, CDR2 SAAADI. The CDR3: CASRGAVDPLHF. In DNA form, the CDR3 reads TGCGCCAGCAGGGGGGCGGTGGATCCCCTCCACTTT.

The rearrangement links TRBV7-2 to TRBJ1-4; D unclear. Trimming removed 2 bases from V and 5 bases from J, with 9 bases in between. This CDR3 has 14 amino acids. Germline values: CDR1 SGHTA, CDR2 FQGNSA. The CDR3 DNA follows: TGTGCCAGCAGCTTAAGTTCCCAAAATGAAAAACTGTTTTTT. Its protein is CASSLSSQNEKLFF. Drawing the rest from reference TRBV7-2 and TRBJ1-4, the complete variable domain is GAGVSQSPSNKVTEKGKDVELRCDPISGHTALYWYRQSLGQGLEFLIYFQGNSAPDKSGLPSDRFSAERTGGSVSTLTIQRTQQEDSAVYLCASSLSSQNEKLFFGSGTQLSVL.

This rearrangement joins TRBV3-1 (or the pseudogene TRBV3-2) to TRBJ1-1; 9 positions match TRBD1. V gave up 3 bases and J gave up 1 base; unmatched junction bases: 3. The CDR3 spans 15 residues. Germline V lookup: CDR1 LGHDT, CDR2 YNNKEL (reference sequence). As DNA, the CDR3 is TGTGCCAGCAGCCACGGGACAGGGACGAACACTGAAGCTTTCTTT. Protein: CASSHGTGTNTEAFF.

The chain combines TRBV29-1 with TRBJ2-3; the match to TRBD2 covers 12 bases. CDR1 and CDR2 (germline): SQVTM, ANQGSEA. CDR3 length: 14 amino acids. V trimming: 4 bases; J trimming: 6 bases; junction bases outside the gene matches: 5. The CDR3 coding sequence is TGCAGCGTTGGACTAGCGGGGGCCCCGGATACGCAGTATTTT. It codes for CSVGLAGAPDTQYF.

The chain uses TRBV3-1 (or the pseudogene TRBV3-2) and TRBJ1-4, with 9 nucleotides matching TRBD1. The V gene's germline CDR1 is LGHDT and CDR2 YNNKEL (reference sequence). The CDR3 runs 14 residues. V lost 7 bases and J lost 7; bases outside the gene matches: 7. The CDR3 DNA reads as TGTGCCAGCAAGTTGACAGGGGGACGTGAAAAACTGTTTTTT. This encodes CASKLTGGREKLFF.

V and J are TRBV5-5 and TRBJ1-2; possibly TRBD1 for D (5 bases). CDR1 and CDR2 (germline): SGHKS, YYEKEE (reference sequence). The CDR3 sequence is 14 residues long. V lost 4 bases and J lost 6, with 16 bases in between. CDR3 in DNA: TGTGCCAGCAGCCCACTTCCAGGGTCTAATGGCTACACCTTC. This encodes CASSPLPGSNGYTF. Full variable domain (remainder filled in from reference TRBV5-5 and TRBJ1-2): DAGVTQSPTHLIKTRGQQVTLRCSPISGHKSVSWYQQVLGQGPQFIFQYYEKEERGRGNFPDRFSARQFPNYSSELNVNALLLGDSALYLCASSPLPGSNGYTFGSGTRLTVV.

The rearrangement joins TRBV5-1 to TRBJ2-7, with 9 nucleotides matching TRBD1. V dropped 4 bases and J dropped 5; count of bases not matched to a gene: 13. This CDR3 is built from 16 residues. Germline loops: CDR1 SGHRS, CDR2 YFSETQ. CDR3 residues: CASSPQGTGGFDEQYF. DNA of the CDR3: TGCGCCAGCAGCCCACAGGGCACAGGGGGCTTTGACGAGCAGTACTTC.

The chain links TRBV7-2 to TRBJ1-2, with 9 bases aligning to TRBD1. The CDR3 consists of 15 residues. With V trimmed by 0 bases and J by 6 bases, 5 bases remained unmatched. Germline assignment: CDR1 SGHTA and CDR2 FQGNSA. Here the CDR3 reads CASSLANRGHDGYTF. CDR3 coding DNA: TGTGCCAGCAGCTTAGCGAACAGGGGGCACGATGGCTACACCTTC.

The V and J genes are TRBV12-3 or TRBV12-4 and TRBJ1-2; D is possibly TRBD1 (5 bases). This CDR3 comprises 13 residues. Trimming pared 6 bases from V and 4 bases from J, leaving 12 bases between. CDR3 residues: CASSPWGAYGYTF. Here the CDR3 DNA reads TGTGCCAGCAGCCCGTGGGGCGCCTATGGCTACACCTTC.

The count of this clone is one. V usage is TRBV5-4 and J usage is TRBJ2-5; D is possibly TRBD1 or TRBD2 (5 bases each). Germline V gene data show CDR1 as SGHNT and CDR2 as YYREEE (reference sequence). Trimming took 2 bases from V and 4 from J, leaving 9 bases between them. This CDR3 is 13 amino acids long. The CDR3 reads CASSLRGAETQYF. DNA for the CDR3: TGTGCCAGCAGCTTACGAGGGGCAGAGACCCAGTACTTC.

The V call is TRBV6-5, the J call TRBJ2-1; TRBD1 matches 8 bases. Germline CDR1 MNHEY, CDR2 SVGAGI. The CDR3 length is 15 residues. J was trimmed by 6 bases and V by 2 bases; bases with no gene match: 6. Written as DNA, the CDR3 is TGTGCCAGCAGTTACACAGGGGGTCGGGTCAATGAGCAGTTCTTC. Its translation: CASSYTGGRVNEQFF.

The V call is TRBV15, the J call TRBJ2-1, with D tentatively TRBD1 (5 bases). CDR3 length equals 17 residues. The germline gives CDR1 LNHNV, CDR2 YYDKDF (reference sequence). The germline V and J ends were trimmed by 2 bases and 6 bases, with 20 bases remaining between them. The CDR3 reads CATSRSADSVGINEQFF. Here the CDR3 DNA reads TGTGCCACCAGCAGATCTGCCGACAGCGTGGGGATCAATGAGCAGTTCTTC.

The gene calls are TRBV3-1 (or the pseudogene TRBV3-2) and TRBJ1-4; the match to TRBD1 covers 8 bases. The V gene end was trimmed by 3 bases and the J gene end by 5 bases; junction bases not matched to a gene: 5. Germline loops: CDR1 LGHDT, CDR2 YNNKEL (reference sequence). There are 15 residues in the CDR3. The CDR3, as DNA: TGTGCCAGCAGCCATCAGGGGGCAAGCAATGAAAAACTGTTTTTT. As protein: CASSHQGASNEKLFF.

The genes are TRBV7-2 and TRBJ2-3, with 9 nucleotides matching TRBD2. Germline CDR1 and CDR2: SGHTA and FQGNSA. The CDR3 consists of 16 residues. The trim removed 1 base at V and 8 bases at J, leaving 10 bases unmatched. DNA for the CDR3: TGTGCCAGCAGCTTAGGAGCGGGGGGCACTGTCGGTACGCAGTATTTT. Its protein is CASSLGAGGTVGTQYF.

The genes are TRBV11-2 and TRBJ2-7, with D tentatively TRBD1 or TRBD2 (5 bases each). Trimming removed 5 bases from V and 3 bases from J, with 20 bases in between. The CDR3 extends over 16 amino acids. Germline CDR1 and CDR2: SGHAT and FQNNGV. The CDR3 region has the DNA TGTGCCAGCAGCCGTTTGAGGGGCAGGCCAGTCTACGAGCAGTACTTC. Amino acids: CASSRLRGRPVYEQYF.

This sequence joins TRBV29-1 and TRBJ2-2; tentatively, D is TRBD1 or TRBD2 (5 bases each). Deletions cut 3 bases from V and 7 bases from J, with 12 bases between. Germline loops: CDR1 SQVTM, CDR2 ANQGSEA. The CDR3 runs to 13 residues. CDR3 loop: CSVEVGVSGELFF. The CDR3 DNA follows: TGCAGCGTTGAGGTGGGGGTTAGCGGGGAGCTGTTTTTT.

The chain joins TRBV28 to TRBJ2-1; 9 nucleotides align to TRBD1. The germline V gene has CDR1 MDHEN and CDR2 SYDVKM. The CDR3 extends over 20 amino acids. Trimming cost V 3 bases and J 4 bases; bases outside gene matches: 19. CDR3 in amino acids: CASSFRTGVFFIGRYNEQFF. The CDR3 DNA sequence: TGTGCCAGCAGTTTTCGGACAGGGGTTTTTTTTATTGGGAGATACAATGAGCAGTTCTTC.

The CDR3 loop is CASSLQGSQPQHF. As DNA, the CDR3 is TGTGCCAGCAGTTTACAGGGGAGTCAGCCCCAGCATTTT. The rearrangement joins TRBV27 to TRBJ1-5, with D tentatively TRBD1 (6 bases). Germline V CDR1 and CDR2: MNHEY, SMNVEV (reference sequence). There are 13 residues in the CDR3. V was trimmed by 2 bases and J by 6 bases, leaving 8 bases between them.

The gene calls are TRBV6-2 or TRBV6-3 and TRBJ1-1, with D tentatively TRBD1 (5 bases). Per germline, CDR1 MNHEY and CDR2 SVGEGT. The V end lost 4 bases, the J end lost 4 bases, and 13 bases lay between the germline ends. This CDR3 has 14 amino acids. The CDR3 sequence is CASSSQTALTEAFF. The CDR3 DNA sequence: TGTGCCAGCAGTTCCCAGACAGCTCTCACTGAAGCTTTCTTT.

The chain links TRBV19 to TRBJ2-7, with 13 positions matching TRBD2. V trimming: 4 bases; J trimming: 5 bases; junction bases outside the gene matches: 5. The CDR3 length is 15 residues. Germline CDR1 reads LNHDA; CDR2 reads SQIVND (reference sequence). The CDR3 region has the DNA TGTGCCAGTAGTACGATACTAGCGGGGGGGGACGAGCAGTACTTC. This codes for CASSTILAGGDEQYF.

The rearrangement uses TRBV19 and TRBJ1-5; D not resolved. The CDR3 has 14 amino acids. The V end lost 1 base, the J end lost 0 bases, and 4 bases lay between the germline ends. Germline V CDR1 and CDR2: LNHDA, SQIVND (reference sequence). CDR3 loop: CASSIVYSNQPQHF. The CDR3, as DNA: TGTGCCAGTAGTATAGTTTATAGCAATCAGCCCCAGCATTTT.

The J gene is TRBJ1-5, the V gene TRBV7-8; D is unresolved. CDR1 and CDR2 (germline): SGHVS, FQNEAQ. Trimming removed 4 bases at V and 0 bases at J, with 13 bases between. The CDR3 has 16 amino acids. CDR3 DNA: TGTGCCAGCAGCTCCGGACGGATCTTTAGCAATCAGCCCCAGCATTTT. Its protein product is CASSSGRIFSNQPQHF. The full variable domain, completed using reference TRBV7-8 and TRBJ1-5, is GAGVSQSPRYKVAKRGQDVALRCDPISGHVSLFWYQQALGQGPEFLTYFQNEAQLDKSGLPSDRFFAERPEGSVSTLKIQRTQQEDSAVYLCASSSGRIFSNQPQHFGDGTRLSIL.

This chain joins TRBV27 and TRBJ1-5; D may be TRBD1 (5 bases). V was cut by 6 bases and J by 2 bases, with 20 bases left in between. CDR3 length: 17 amino acids. Germline CDR1 reads MNHEY; CDR2 reads SMNVEV (reference sequence). The CDR3 DNA is TGTGCCAGCAGCTCAACCATGGGGCTGGTCGGCAATCAGCCCCAGCATTTT. Translated: CASSSTMGLVGNQPQHF.

The genes are TRBV2 and TRBJ2-7; no clear D. Germline loops: CDR1 SNHLY, CDR2 FYNNEI. V was cut by 6 bases and J by 4 bases, with 7 bases left in between. CDR3 length: 11 amino acids. The CDR3 sequence is CASRSRYEQYF. The DNA for the CDR3 is TGTGCCAGCAGGTCCCGATACGAGCAGTACTTC.

V is TRBV27 and J is TRBJ1-2; TRBD1 agrees at 8 bases. Looked up from germline, CDR1 is MNHEY and CDR2 is SMNVEV (reference sequence). The trim removed 5 bases at V and 5 bases at J, leaving 10 bases unmatched. The CDR3 consists of 15 residues. The CDR3 sequence: CASSKELDRAYGYTF. The CDR3 DNA reads TGTGCCAGCAGTAAAGAGTTGGACAGGGCTTATGGCTACACCTTC.

This clone was picked up one time. The chain carries TRBV4-1 and TRBJ1-5, with D tentatively TRBD1 (6 bases). Germline loops: CDR1 MGHRA, CDR2 YSYEKL. Between the trimmed V and J ends, which lost 0 bases and 0 bases, there was a span of 9 bases. The CDR3 covers 16 residues. The CDR3 sequence: CASSQEGGASNQPQHF. CDR3 DNA: TGCGCCAGCAGCCAAGAGGGGGGGGCTAGCAATCAGCCCCAGCATTTT.

The chain couples TRBV18 to TRBJ1-1; no firm D call. CDR1 is KGHSH and CDR2 is LQKENI in the germline V gene. CDR3 length equals 15 residues. The germline V and J ends were trimmed by 5 bases and 0 bases, with 13 bases remaining between them. CDR3 DNA sequence: TGTGCCAGCTCATCCACACCTGGGATGAACACTGAAGCTTTCTTT. Protein product: CASSSTPGMNTEAFF.

About this clone: Other DNA sequences in this sample translate to the same CDR3. The chain uses TRBV2 and TRBJ1-5; D unclear. Trimming shortened V by 6 bases and J by 2 bases, and 5 bases separated the two germline ends. There are 12 residues in the CDR3. Per germline, CDR1 SNHLY and CDR2 FYNNEI. The CDR3 region is CASSGGNQPQHF. The CDR3 region has the DNA TGTGCCAGCAGCGGCGGCAATCAGCCCCAGCATTTT.

V usage is TRBV14 and J usage is TRBJ1-1; D unresolved. Trimming removed 6 bases at V and 1 base at J, with 9 bases between. This CDR3 has 13 amino acids. Germline V gene lookup returns CDR1 SGHDN and CDR2 FVKESK. The CDR3 DNA sequence: TGTGCCAGCAGTCCCTGGCAGAACACTGAAGCTTTCTTT. Amino acid sequence: CASSPWQNTEAFF.

The chain joins TRBV11-2 to TRBJ2-5, with D uncertain. V lost 0 bases and J lost 5, with 7 bases in between. The CDR3 runs 13 residues. Per germline, CDR1 SGHAT and CDR2 FQNNGV. CDR3 DNA: TGTGCCAGCAGCTTAGATCTAGAGGAGACCCAGTACTTC. Amino acids: CASSLDLEETQYF.